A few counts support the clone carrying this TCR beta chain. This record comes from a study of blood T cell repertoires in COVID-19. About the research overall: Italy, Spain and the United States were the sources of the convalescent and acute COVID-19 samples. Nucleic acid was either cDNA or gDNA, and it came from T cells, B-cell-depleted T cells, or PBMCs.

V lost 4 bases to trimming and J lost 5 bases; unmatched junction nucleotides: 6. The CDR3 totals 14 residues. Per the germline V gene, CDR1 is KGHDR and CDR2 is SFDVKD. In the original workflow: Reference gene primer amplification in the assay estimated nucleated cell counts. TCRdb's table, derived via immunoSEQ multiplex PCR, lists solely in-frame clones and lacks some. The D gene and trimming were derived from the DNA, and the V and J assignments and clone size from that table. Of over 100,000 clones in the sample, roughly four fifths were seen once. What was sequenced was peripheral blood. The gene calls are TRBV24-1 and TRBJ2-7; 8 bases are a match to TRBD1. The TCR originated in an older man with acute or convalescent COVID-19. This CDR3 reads CATSETGVRHEQYF. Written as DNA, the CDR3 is TGTGCCACCAGTGAGACAGGGGTTAGACACGAGCAGTACTTC.